This is a list of T cell receptor beta chains from one sample in a study of blood T cell repertoires in COVID-19. TCRdb keeps only in-frame clones here, not all; method: immunoSEQ multiplex PCR. The table lists 140,000 to 150,000 clones, around 80% of them singletons. The sequencing input was PBMCs or T cells enriched from blood (not recorded which). The source is a woman between 50 and 59 years old who had recovered from COVID-19. Both conserved end residues are part of each CDR3. D genes are given only for firm matches. Only part of the rows carry a size: once, few, many, or a class if the clone is expanded.

CDR3,DNA,J,size,V,D
CASSQDPRLETQYF,TGCGCCAGCAGCCAAGACCCGCGGCTAGAGACCCAGTACTTC,TRBJ2-5,NA,TRBV4-1,NA
CASSLRGGASTDTQYF,TGTGCCAGCAGTTTACGTGGGGGGGCTAGCACAGATACGCAGTATTTT,TRBJ2-3,NA,TRBV27,NA
CASSQAGSALPQHF,TGCGCCAGCAGCCAAGCCGGGTCAGCTTTGCCCCAGCATTTT,TRBJ1-5,many,TRBV4-1,NA
CASSPRGDQAFF,TGTGCCAGTAGTCCCAGGGGAGACCAAGCTTTCTTT,TRBJ1-1,NA,TRBV19,NA
CASKRSGAAYNEQFF,TGTGCCAGCAAAAGAAGCGGGGCCGCCTACAATGAGCAGTTCTTC,TRBJ2-1,NA,TRBV28,TRBD2
CASTRQGGTEAFF,TGTGCCAGCACCCGACAGGGTGGCACTGAAGCTTTCTTT,TRBJ1-1,few,TRBV6-6,TRBD1
CSASAVSYEQYF,TGCAGTGCTAGTGCGGTCTCCTACGAGCAGTACTTC,TRBJ2-7,NA,TRBV20-1,NA
CAISPGGRNEQFF,TGTGCCATCTCGCCGGGGGGCCGCAATGAGCAGTTCTTC,TRBJ2-1,NA,TRBV10-3,NA
CASSRTRDNYGYTF,TGTGCCAGCAGCCGGACAAGAGATAACTATGGCTACACCTTC,TRBJ1-2,NA,TRBV6-4,NA
CASSLGPPGTGGAGELFF,TGTGCCAGCAGCTTAGGCCCCCCCGGGACAGGGGGTGCCGGGGAGCTGTTTTTT,TRBJ2-2,NA,TRBV7-2,TRBD1
CASSQAGLGSYNEQFF,TGTGCCAGCAGCCAGGCTGGACTTGGCTCCTACAATGAGCAGTTCTTC,TRBJ2-1,few,TRBV3-1/TRBV3-2,NA
CASSPQRGVDTQYF,TGTGCCAGCAGCCCTCAGCGGGGGGTAGATACGCAGTATTTT,TRBJ2-3,few,TRBV2,TRBD2
CATSRDPGTFSYGYTF,TGTGCCACCAGCAGAGATCCCGGGACATTTTCCTATGGCTACACCTTC,TRBJ1-2,NA,TRBV15,NA
CASSFQQAISYNEQFF,TGTGCCAGCAGCTTTCAACAGGCTATCTCCTACAATGAGCAGTTCTTC,TRBJ2-1,once,TRBV9,NA
CASSFPGGNEQFF,TGTGCCAGCAGTTTTCCGGGGGGGAATGAGCAGTTCTTC,TRBJ2-1,once,TRBV28,TRBD2
CASSLVTGGANYGYTF,TGTGCCAGCAGCTTGGTCACAGGGGGCGCTAACTATGGCTACACCTTC,TRBJ1-2,many,TRBV11-2,TRBD1
CASSFWDRVEKLFF,TGTGCCAGCAGCTTTTGGGACAGGGTTGAAAAACTGTTTTTT,TRBJ1-4,NA,TRBV5-6,TRBD1
CAARTAGANVLTF,TGTGCCGCAAGGACAGCTGGGGCCAACGTCCTGACTTTC,TRBJ2-6,once,TRBV10-3,NA
CASIGGISTDTQYF,TGTGCCAGCATTGGAGGGATCAGCACAGATACGCAGTATTTT,TRBJ2-3,NA,TRBV2,NA
CASSSPQRYEQYF,TGTGCCAGCAGTTCCCCACAGAGATACGAGCAGTACTTC,TRBJ2-7,NA,TRBV28,NA
CASSQVATGAGYTF,TGCGCCAGCAGCCAAGTTGCTACAGGGGCTGGCTACACCTTC,TRBJ1-2,few,TRBV4-1,TRBD1
CASSLARNSPLHF,TGTGCCAGCAGTTTAGCGAGGAATTCACCCCTCCACTTT,TRBJ1-6,NA,TRBV12-3/TRBV12-4,NA
CASSDQGAANEKLFF,TGTGCCAGCAGTGATCAGGGGGCTGCTAATGAAAAACTGTTTTTT,TRBJ1-4,NA,TRBV25-1,TRBD1
CASAPGGGTDTQYF,TGCGCCAGCGCCCCGGGGGGCGGCACAGATACGCAGTATTTT,TRBJ2-3,few,TRBV5-1,NA
CASSLQGAGEKLFF,TGTGCCAGCAGCCTCCAGGGGGCGGGCGAAAAACTGTTTTTT,TRBJ1-4,NA,TRBV3-1/TRBV3-2,TRBD1
CASSYDRNMNTEAFF,TGTGCCAGCAGTTACGACAGGAACATGAACACTGAAGCTTTCTTT,TRBJ1-1,few,TRBV6-5,NA
CASSPSRGNTGELFF,TGCGCCAGCAGCCCTTCTCGGGGGAACACCGGGGAGCTGTTTTTT,TRBJ2-2,NA,TRBV5-1,NA
CASRTGRDEQYF,TGTGCCAGCCGTACAGGGAGGGACGAGCAGTACTTC,TRBJ2-7,few,TRBV28,NA
CASSLAGQPLYEQYF,TGTGCCAGCAGCTTGGCGGGACAGCCCCTCTACGAGCAGTACTTC,TRBJ2-7,NA,TRBV11-3,NA
CSQDRVNGYTF,TGCAGTCAGGACAGGGTTAATGGCTACACCTTC,TRBJ1-2,NA,TRBV20-1,TRBD1
CASNVENQETQYF,TGTGCCAGCAACGTAGAGAACCAAGAGACCCAGTACTTC,TRBJ2-5,NA,TRBV7-2,NA
CASSLGSGQVYGQFF,TGTGCCAGCAGTTTAGGATCGGGACAGGTTTATGGGCAGTTCTTC,TRBJ2-1,NA,TRBV28,TRBD1
CASSLAQANLQYF,TGTGCCAGCAGTTTAGCCCAAGCGAACCTTCAGTACTTC,TRBJ2-4,NA,TRBV12-3/TRBV12-4,NA
CASSLRDRVVAGNTIYF,TGCGCCAGCAGCCTCCGGGACAGGGTAGTAGCTGGAAACACCATATATTTT,TRBJ1-3,NA,TRBV4-1,TRBD1
CASSPGDSRSYNSPLHF,TGTGCCAGCTCACCAGGGGACAGTCGCTCCTATAATTCACCCCTCCACTTT,TRBJ1-6,once,TRBV18,TRBD1
CASSPQRGDHNEQFF,TGTGCCAGCAGCCCCCAGCGGGGGGACCACAATGAGCAGTTCTTC,TRBJ2-1,few,TRBV5-4,TRBD2
CASSQRWRSSTDTQYF,TGTGCCAGCAGCCAGAGATGGAGGTCAAGCACAGATACGCAGTATTTT,TRBJ2-3,once,TRBV3-1/TRBV3-2,NA
CSINRGDGYEQYF,TGCAGCATAAACAGGGGAGATGGGTACGAGCAGTACTTC,TRBJ2-7,NA,TRBV29-1,TRBD1
CATSRGTEGGDTIYF,TGTGCCACCAGCAGAGGGACTGAAGGTGGGGACACCATATATTTT,TRBJ1-3,few,TRBV15,NA
CASIGWNNEQFF,TGTGCCAGCATCGGGTGGAATAATGAGCAGTTCTTC,TRBJ2-1,NA,TRBV6-5,NA
CASSESRGAYNEQFF,TGCGCCAGCAGTGAGTCACGGGGAGCCTACAATGAGCAGTTCTTC,TRBJ2-1,NA,TRBV10-1,NA
CASSLEQGKNSPLHF,TGTGCCAGCAGCTTAGAACAGGGGAAAAATTCACCCCTCCACTTT,TRBJ1-6,few,TRBV7-2,TRBD1
CASSLVGASTDTQYF,TGTGCCAGCAGCTTGGTGGGGGCAAGCACAGATACGCAGTATTTT,TRBJ2-3,NA,TRBV5-6,NA
CASSLGHSDEQYF,TGTGCCAGCAGCTTAGGGCATTCCGACGAGCAGTACTTC,TRBJ2-7,NA,TRBV11-2,NA
CASSLIQGARYGYTF,TGTGCCAGCAGCTTGATTCAGGGGGCGAGGTATGGCTACACCTTC,TRBJ1-2,NA,TRBV5-6,TRBD1
CASSFTGRRSYGYTF,TGCGCCAGCAGCTTCACAGGGAGACGTAGCTATGGCTACACCTTC,TRBJ1-2,NA,TRBV5-1,NA
CASGKGQNTEAFF,TGTGCTAGTGGAAAGGGACAGAACACTGAAGCTTTCTTT,TRBJ1-1,few,TRBV12-5,NA
CATRAGAEAFF,TGTGCCACTCGCGCAGGGGCTGAAGCTTTCTTT,TRBJ1-1,NA,TRBV19,NA
CASSPGTGYYTEAFF,TGTGCCAGTAGTCCAGGGACAGGCTACTACACTGAAGCTTTCTTT,TRBJ1-1,NA,TRBV19,TRBD1
CASSQGAEQPQHF,TGTGCCAGCAGCCAAGGAGCGGAACAGCCCCAGCATTTT,TRBJ1-5,NA,TRBV14,NA
CASSVVGQSTEAFF,TGTGCCAGCAGCGTCGTGGGACAGAGCACTGAAGCTTTCTTT,TRBJ1-1,NA,TRBV9,TRBD1
CASTPLAGGYNEQFF,TGCGCCAGCACCCCCCTAGCGGGGGGCTACAATGAGCAGTTCTTC,TRBJ2-1,NA,TRBV4-1,TRBD2
CASSHRDTSYNEQFF,TGTGCCAGCAGCCACCGGGACACATCCTACAATGAGCAGTTCTTC,TRBJ2-1,NA,TRBV5-5,NA
CASSSQDRYEQYF,TGTGCCAGCAGCTCTCAGGACAGATACGAGCAGTACTTC,TRBJ2-7,NA,TRBV5-6,NA
CACPRTGGIEQYF,TGTGCCTGTCCCAGGACAGGGGGTATCGAGCAGTACTTC,TRBJ2-7,NA,TRBV30,TRBD1
CASSLGIPGQGKSGYTF,TGTGCCAGCAGCTTAGGGATTCCGGGACAGGGGAAGTCTGGCTACACCTTC,TRBJ1-2,NA,TRBV11-2,TRBD1
CASSRQGYNSPLHF,TGTGCCAGCAGCCGACAGGGGTATAATTCACCCCTCCACTTT,TRBJ1-6,NA,TRBV7-9,TRBD1
CASTAGGAGNTIYF,TGCGCCAGCACCGCAGGGGGAGCGGGAAACACCATATATTTT,TRBJ1-3,NA,TRBV5-1,TRBD1
CASSLKRGGQETQYF,TGTGCCAGCAGCTTAAAGCGGGGGGGCCAAGAGACCCAGTACTTC,TRBJ2-5,NA,TRBV5-4,TRBD2